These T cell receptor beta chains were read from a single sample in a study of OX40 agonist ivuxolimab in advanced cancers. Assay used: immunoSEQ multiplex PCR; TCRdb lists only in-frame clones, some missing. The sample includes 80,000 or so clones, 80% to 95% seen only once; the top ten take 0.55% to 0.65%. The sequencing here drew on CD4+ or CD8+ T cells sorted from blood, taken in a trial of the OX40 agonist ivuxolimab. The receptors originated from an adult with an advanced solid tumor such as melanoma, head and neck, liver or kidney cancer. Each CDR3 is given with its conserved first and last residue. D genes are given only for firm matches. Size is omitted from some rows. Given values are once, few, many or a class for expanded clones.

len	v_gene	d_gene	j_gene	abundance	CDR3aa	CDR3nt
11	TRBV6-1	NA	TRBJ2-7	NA	CASTGTYEQYF	TGTGCCAGCACCGGGACCTACGAGCAGTACTTC
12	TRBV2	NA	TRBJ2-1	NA	CASNEAGNEQFF	TGTGCCAGCAACGAGGCGGGGAATGAGCAGTTCTTC
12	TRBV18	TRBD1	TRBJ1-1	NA	CASSDRGTEAFF	TGTGCCAGCTCAGACAGGGGCACTGAAGCTTTCTTT
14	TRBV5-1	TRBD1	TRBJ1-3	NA	CASTTGTAGNTIYF	TGCGCCAGCACCACGGGGACAGCTGGAAACACCATATATTTT
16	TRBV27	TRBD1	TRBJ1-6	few	CASSLRTGTPGSPLHF	TGTGCCAGCAGTCTACGGACAGGGACTCCAGGGTCACCCCTCCACTTT
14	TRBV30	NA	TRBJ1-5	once	CAWSHPGPNQPQHF	TGTGCCTGGAGTCACCCGGGCCCCAATCAGCCCCAGCATTTT
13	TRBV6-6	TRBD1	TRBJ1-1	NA	CASSGQDNTEAFF	TGTGCCAGCAGCGGACAGGATAACACTGAAGCTTTCTTT
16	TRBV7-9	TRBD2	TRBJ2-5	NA	CASSPRGSGDQETQYF	TGTGCCAGCAGCCCTCGGGGTAGCGGGGACCAAGAGACCCAGTACTTC
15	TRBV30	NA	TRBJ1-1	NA	CAWSRWQSMNTEAFF	TGTGCCTGGAGTAGGTGGCAGTCCATGAACACTGAAGCTTTCTTT
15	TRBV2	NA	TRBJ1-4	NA	CASEGGRQTNEKLFF	TGTGCCAGCGAGGGGGGGCGGCAAACTAATGAAAAACTGTTTTTT
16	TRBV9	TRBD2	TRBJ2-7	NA	CASSVEPKAGVGEQYF	TGTGCCAGCAGCGTAGAGCCAAAAGCGGGGGTAGGCGAGCAGTACTTC
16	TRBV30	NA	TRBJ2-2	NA	CAWSTGQGGNTGELFF	TGTGCCTGGAGTACCGGCCAGGGCGGTAACACCGGGGAGCTGTTTTTT
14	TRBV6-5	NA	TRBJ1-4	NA	CASSKGTYNEKLFF	TGTGCCAGCAGTAAAGGGACGTATAATGAAAAACTGTTTTTT
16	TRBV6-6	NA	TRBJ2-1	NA	CASSYSRGLSYNEQFF	TGTGCCAGCAGTTACTCTCGAGGTCTCTCCTACAATGAGCAGTTCTTC
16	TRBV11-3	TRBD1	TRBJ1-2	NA	CASSLGDGDSPYGYTF	TGTGCCAGCAGCTTAGGGGACGGGGACAGCCCTTATGGCTACACCTTC
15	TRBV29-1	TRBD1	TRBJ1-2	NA	CSVSTGTGYNYGYTF	TGCAGCGTCTCAACCGGGACAGGATATAACTATGGCTACACCTTC
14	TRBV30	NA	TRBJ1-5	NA	CAWSAPGANQPQHF	TGTGCCTGGAGTGCTCCGGGGGCCAATCAGCCCCAGCATTTT
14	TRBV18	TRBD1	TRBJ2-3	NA	CASTGQGGTDTQYF	TGTGCCAGCACCGGACAGGGGGGCACAGATACGCAGTATTTT
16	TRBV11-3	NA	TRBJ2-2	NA	CASSLVGGEVTGELFF	TGTGCCAGCAGCTTAGTAGGGGGAGAGGTCACCGGGGAGCTGTTTTTT
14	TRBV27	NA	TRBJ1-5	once	CASSFGGASQPQHF	TGTGCCAGCAGTTTTGGGGGGGCAAGTCAGCCCCAGCATTTT
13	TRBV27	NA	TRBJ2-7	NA	CASKYREGNEQYF	TGTGCCAGTAAATACAGGGAGGGGAACGAGCAGTACTTC
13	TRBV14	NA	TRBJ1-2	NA	CASSQESGYGYTF	TGTGCCAGCAGCCAGGAATCCGGGTATGGCTACACCTTC